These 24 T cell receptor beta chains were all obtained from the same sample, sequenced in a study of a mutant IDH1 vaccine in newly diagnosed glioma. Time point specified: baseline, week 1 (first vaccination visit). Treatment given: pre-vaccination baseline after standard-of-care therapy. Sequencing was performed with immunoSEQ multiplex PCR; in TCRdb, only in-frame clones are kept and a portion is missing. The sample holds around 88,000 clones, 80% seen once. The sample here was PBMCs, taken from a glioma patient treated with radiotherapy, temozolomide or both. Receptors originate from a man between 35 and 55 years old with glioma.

This CDR3 reads CASSSPPLWLAGTTDTQYF. CDR3 nucleotide sequence: TGTGCCAGCAGTTCCCCACCCCTTTGGCTAGCGGGGACCACAGATACGCAGTATTTT. This chain links TRBV27 with TRBJ2-3; 9 bases fit TRBD2. The trim removed 4 bases at V and 2 bases at J, leaving 16 bases unmatched. CDR1 and CDR2 from the germline V gene are MNHEY and SMNVEV (reference sequence). There are 19 residues in the CDR3.

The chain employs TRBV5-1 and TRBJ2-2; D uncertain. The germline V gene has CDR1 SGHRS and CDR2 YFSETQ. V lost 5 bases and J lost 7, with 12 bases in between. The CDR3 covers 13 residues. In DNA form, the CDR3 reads TGCGCCAGCAGAGATCAGGATCACGGGGAGCTGTTTTTT. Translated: CASRDQDHGELFF.

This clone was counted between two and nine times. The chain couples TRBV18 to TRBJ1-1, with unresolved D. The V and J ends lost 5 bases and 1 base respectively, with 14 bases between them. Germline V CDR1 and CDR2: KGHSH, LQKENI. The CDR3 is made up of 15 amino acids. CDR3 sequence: CASSTLVWGNTEAFF. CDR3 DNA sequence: TGTGCCAGCTCAACCCTAGTCTGGGGGAACACTGAAGCTTTCTTT.

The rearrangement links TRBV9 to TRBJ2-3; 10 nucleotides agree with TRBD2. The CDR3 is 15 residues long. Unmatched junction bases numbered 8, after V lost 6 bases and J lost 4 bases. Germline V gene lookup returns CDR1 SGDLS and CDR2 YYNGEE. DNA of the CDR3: TGTGCCAGCACGGCTAGCGGGAGTTGGGCAGATACGCAGTATTTT. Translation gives CASTASGSWADTQYF. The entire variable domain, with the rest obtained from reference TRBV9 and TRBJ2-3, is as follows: DSGVTQTPKHLITATGQRVTLRCSPRSGDLSVYWYQQSLDQGLQFLIQYYNGEERAKGNILERFSAQQFPDLHSELNLSSLELGDSALYFCASTASGSWADTQYFGPGTRLTVL.

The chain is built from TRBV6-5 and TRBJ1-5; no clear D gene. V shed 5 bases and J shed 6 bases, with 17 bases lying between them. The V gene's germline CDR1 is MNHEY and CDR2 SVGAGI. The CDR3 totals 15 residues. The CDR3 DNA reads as TGTGCCAGCAGTCTCTCCACAGAGGGCGGTCAGCCCCAGCATTTT. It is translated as CASSLSTEGGQPQHF.

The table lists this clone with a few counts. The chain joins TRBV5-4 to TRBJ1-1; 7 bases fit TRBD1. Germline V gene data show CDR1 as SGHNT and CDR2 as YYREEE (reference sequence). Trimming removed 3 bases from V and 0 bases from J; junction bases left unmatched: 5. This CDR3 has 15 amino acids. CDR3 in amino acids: CASSSRDSLNTEAFF. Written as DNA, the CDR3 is TGTGCCAGCAGCTCCCGGGACAGCTTGAACACTGAAGCTTTCTTT.

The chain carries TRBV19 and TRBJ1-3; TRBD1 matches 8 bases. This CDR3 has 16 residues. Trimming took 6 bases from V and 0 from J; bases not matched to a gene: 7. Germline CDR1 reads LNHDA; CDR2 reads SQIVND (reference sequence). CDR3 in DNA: TGTGCCAGTAGGTTGACAGGGGCCATCTCTGGAAACACCATATATTTT. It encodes CASRLTGAISGNTIYF.

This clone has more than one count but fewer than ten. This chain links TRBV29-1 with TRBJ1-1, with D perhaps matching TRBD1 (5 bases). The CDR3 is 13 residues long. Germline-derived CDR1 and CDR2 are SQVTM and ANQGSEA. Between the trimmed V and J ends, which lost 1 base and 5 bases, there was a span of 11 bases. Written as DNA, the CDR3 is TGCAGCGTTGAAGGGCAGGGTAGGACTGAAGCTTTCTTT. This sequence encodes CSVEGQGRTEAFF.

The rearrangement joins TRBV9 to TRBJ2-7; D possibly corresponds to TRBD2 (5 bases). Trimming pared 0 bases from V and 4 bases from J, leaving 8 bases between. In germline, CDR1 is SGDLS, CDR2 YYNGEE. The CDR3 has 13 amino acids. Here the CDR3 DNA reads TGTGCCAGCAGCGTAGTAGAGGGTTACGAGCAGTACTTC. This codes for CASSVVEGYEQYF.

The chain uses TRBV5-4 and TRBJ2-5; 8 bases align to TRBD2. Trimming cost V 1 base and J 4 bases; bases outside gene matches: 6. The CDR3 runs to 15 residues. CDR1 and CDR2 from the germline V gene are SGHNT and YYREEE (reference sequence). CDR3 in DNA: TGTGCCAGCAGCTTGCCCGGGAGGGCGGGAGAGACCCAGTACTTC. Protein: CASSLPGRAGETQYF.

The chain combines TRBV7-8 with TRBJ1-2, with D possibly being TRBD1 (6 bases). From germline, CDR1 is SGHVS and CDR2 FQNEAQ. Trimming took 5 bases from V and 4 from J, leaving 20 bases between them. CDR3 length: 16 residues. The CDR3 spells CASSTPGTSSGYGYTF. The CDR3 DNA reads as TGTGCCAGCAGCACCCCCGGGACATCAAGTGGCTATGGCTACACCTTC.

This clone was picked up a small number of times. For the CDR3, the DNA is TGTGCCAGCAGTTTCCGGTTGACTTCAGGAGCTTTCTTT. Amino acids: CASSFRLTSGAFF. V gene TRBV28 combines with J gene TRBJ1-1; D remains ambiguous. The CDR3 runs to 13 residues. Germline V gives CDR1 MDHEN, CDR2 SYDVKM. V was shortened by 3 bases and J by 10 bases, with 15 bases between the two germline ends. The variable domain in full, with the rest retrieved from reference TRBV28 and TRBJ1-1, is DVKVTQSSRYLVKRTGEKVFLECVQDMDHENMFWYRQDPGLGLRLIYFSYDVKMKEKGDIPEGYSVSREKKERFSLILESASTNQTSMYLCASSFRLTSGAFFGQGTRLTVV.

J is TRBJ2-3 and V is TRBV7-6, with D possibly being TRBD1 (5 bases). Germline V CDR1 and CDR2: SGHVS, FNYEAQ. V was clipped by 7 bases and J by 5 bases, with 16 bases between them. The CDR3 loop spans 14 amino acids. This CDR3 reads CASKPLKGKDTQYF. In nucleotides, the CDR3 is TGTGCCAGCAAGCCCCTGAAGGGGAAAGATACGCAGTATTTT.

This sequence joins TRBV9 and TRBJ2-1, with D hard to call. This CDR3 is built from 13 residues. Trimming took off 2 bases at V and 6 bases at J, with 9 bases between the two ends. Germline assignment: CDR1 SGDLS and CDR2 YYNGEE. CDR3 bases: TGTGCCAGCAGCGTCGGGCTGATCAATGAGCAGTTCTTC. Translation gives CASSVGLINEQFF.

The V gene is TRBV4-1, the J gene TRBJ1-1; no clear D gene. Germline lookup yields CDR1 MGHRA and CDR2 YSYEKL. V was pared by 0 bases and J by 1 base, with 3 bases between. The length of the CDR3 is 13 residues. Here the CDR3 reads CASSQETNTEAFF. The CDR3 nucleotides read TGCGCCAGCAGCCAAGAAACGAACACTGAAGCTTTCTTT.

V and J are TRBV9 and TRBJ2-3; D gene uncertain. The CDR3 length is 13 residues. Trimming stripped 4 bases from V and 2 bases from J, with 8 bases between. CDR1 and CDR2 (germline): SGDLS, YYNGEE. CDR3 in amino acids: CASSSSITDTQYF. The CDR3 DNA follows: TGTGCCAGCAGCTCCAGCATCACAGATACGCAGTATTTT. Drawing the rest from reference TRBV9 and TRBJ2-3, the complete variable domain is DSGVTQTPKHLITATGQRVTLRCSPRSGDLSVYWYQQSLDQGLQFLIQYYNGEERAKGNILERFSAQQFPDLHSELNLSSLELGDSALYFCASSSSITDTQYFGPGTRLTVL.

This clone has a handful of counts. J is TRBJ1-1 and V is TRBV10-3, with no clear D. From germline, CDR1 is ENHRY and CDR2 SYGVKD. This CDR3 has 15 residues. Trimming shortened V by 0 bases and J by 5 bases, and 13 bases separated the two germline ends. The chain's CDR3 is CAISESGRSRTEAFF. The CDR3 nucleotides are TGTGCCATCAGTGAGTCAGGGCGCTCGAGAACTGAAGCTTTCTTT.

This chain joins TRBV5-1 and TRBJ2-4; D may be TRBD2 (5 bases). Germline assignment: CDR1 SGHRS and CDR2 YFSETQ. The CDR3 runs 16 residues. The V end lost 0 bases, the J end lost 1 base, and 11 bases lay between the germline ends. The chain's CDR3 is CASSLAGGVAKNIQYF. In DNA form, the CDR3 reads TGCGCCAGCAGCTTGGCCGGAGGAGTGGCCAAAAACATTCAGTACTTC.

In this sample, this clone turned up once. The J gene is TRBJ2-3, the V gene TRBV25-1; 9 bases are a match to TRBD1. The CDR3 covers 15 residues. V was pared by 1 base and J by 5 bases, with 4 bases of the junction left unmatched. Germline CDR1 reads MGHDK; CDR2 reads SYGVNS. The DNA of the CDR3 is TGTGCCAGCAGTGAATTGGGGACAGGGCAAGATACGCAGTATTTT. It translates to CASSELGTGQDTQYF.

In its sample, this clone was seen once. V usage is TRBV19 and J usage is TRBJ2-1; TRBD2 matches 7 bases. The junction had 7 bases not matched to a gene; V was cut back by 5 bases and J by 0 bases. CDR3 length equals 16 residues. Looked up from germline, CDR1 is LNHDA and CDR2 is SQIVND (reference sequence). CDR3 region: CASSSGGSLSYNEQFF. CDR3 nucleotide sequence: TGTGCCAGTAGTTCGGGGGGAAGCCTCTCCTACAATGAGCAGTTCTTC.

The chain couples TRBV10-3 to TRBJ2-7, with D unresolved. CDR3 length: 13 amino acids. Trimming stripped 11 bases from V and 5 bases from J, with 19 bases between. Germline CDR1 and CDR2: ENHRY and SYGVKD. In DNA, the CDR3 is TGTGCCGTATCACGGGCCCCTAAGGACGAGCAGTACTTC. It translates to CAVSRAPKDEQYF.

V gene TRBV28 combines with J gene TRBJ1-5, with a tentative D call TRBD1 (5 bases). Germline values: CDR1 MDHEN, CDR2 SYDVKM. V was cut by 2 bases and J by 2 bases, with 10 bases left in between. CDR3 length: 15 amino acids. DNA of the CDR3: TGTGCCAGCAGTTTAGGGGGAGCGGGCAATCAGCCCCAGCATTTT. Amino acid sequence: CASSLGGAGNQPQHF.

CDR3: CASSRVGGYEKLFF. The DNA of the CDR3 is TGTGCCAGCAGCCGAGTAGGCGGGTATGAAAAACTGTTTTTT. This chain connects TRBV5-6 to TRBJ1-4, with D hard to call. CDR3 length: 14 amino acids. Germline CDR1 and CDR2: SGHDT and YYEEEE. V lost 4 bases and J lost 6, with 13 bases in between. The complete variable domain, with remaining parts taken from reference TRBV5-6 and TRBJ1-4, reads DAGVTQSPTHLIKTRGQQVTLRCSPKSGHDTVSWYQQALGQGPQFIFQYYEEEERQRGNFPDRFSGHQFPNYSSELNVNALLLGDSALYLCASSRVGGYEKLFFGSGTQLSVL.

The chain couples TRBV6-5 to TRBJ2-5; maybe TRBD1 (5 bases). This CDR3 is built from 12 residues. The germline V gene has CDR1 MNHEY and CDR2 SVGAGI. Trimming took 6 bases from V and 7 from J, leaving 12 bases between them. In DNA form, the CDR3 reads TGTGCCAGCAGCGACAGACCGAGGACCCAGTACTTC. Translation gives CASSDRPRTQYF.